This T cell receptor beta chain emerged from a study of lymphopenia after photon versus proton radiotherapy. General study findings and limits: Relative stability marked proton patients; photon patients lost diversity and naive cells. Post-nadir diversity loss with photons came from oligoclonal expansion, particularly CD8+ Temra cells. Authors raise, but do not show, better survival with proton therapy.

Germline assignment: CDR1 SGHRS and CDR2 YFSETQ. V was trimmed by 4 bases and J by 7 bases, leaving 17 bases between them. The CDR3 has 14 residues. The table lists this clone with a count of one. Its antigen is undetermined. Method: immunoSEQ multiplex PCR; TCRdb's copy keeps in-frame clones and lacks some. The sample has about 45,000 clones, roughly 85% seen once. This sequence was found in a man aged 40-55 years with gastric cancer. This chain joins TRBV5-1 and TRBJ1-1; possible D gene TRBD1, 5 bases. This specimen was peripheral blood, taken from a patient treated with photon-based radiotherapy. This CDR3 is CASSPSEGLGEAFF. CDR3 bases: TGCGCCAGCAGCCCCTCGGAGGGGCTCGGTGAAGCTTTCTTT. Full variable domain (missing parts from reference TRBV5-1 and TRBJ1-1): KAGVTQTPRYLIKTRGQQVTLSCSPISGHRSVSWYQQTPGQGLQFLFEYFSETQRNKGNFPGRFSGRQFSNSRSEMNVSTLELGDSALYLCASSPSEGLGEAFFGQGTRLTVV.